This T cell receptor beta chain was obtained from a study of blood T cells in healthy people across ages. A second about 6 to 12 cycle PCR used barcoded and J-beta primers. TCRdb reanalysed the 5' RACE reads using MiXCR and keeps one entry per CDR3 protein. The sample yields fewer than 900,000 distinct CDR3 sequences, around 40% seen once. This clonotype showed up just a few times. Sample: blood. The receptor was isolated from a woman aged 55 to 70 in good health.

The CDR3 DNA sequence: TGTGCCAGCTCACGATCCGGGACTAGCGGGAGTCGAGTAGAGACCCAGTACTTC. It specifies CASSRSGTSGSRVETQYF. The genes are TRBV18 and TRBJ2-4; 14 bases fit TRBD2. The DNA matches TRBJ2-5 better at its end, which makes the J call doubtful. CDR1 is KGHSH and CDR2 is LQKENI in the germline V gene. CDR3 size: 18 residues.